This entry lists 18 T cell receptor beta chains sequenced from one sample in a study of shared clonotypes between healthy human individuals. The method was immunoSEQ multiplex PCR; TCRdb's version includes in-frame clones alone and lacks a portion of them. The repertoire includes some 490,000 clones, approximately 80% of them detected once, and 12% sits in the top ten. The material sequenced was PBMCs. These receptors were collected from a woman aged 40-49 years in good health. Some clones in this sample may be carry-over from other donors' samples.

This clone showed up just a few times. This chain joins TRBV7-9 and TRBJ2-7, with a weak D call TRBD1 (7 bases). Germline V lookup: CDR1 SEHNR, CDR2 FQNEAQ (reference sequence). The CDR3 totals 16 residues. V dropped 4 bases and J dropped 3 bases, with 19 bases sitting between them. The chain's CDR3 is CASSSPRGTAIYEQYF. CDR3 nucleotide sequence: TGTGCCAGCAGCTCCCCCCGGGGGACAGCTATCTACGAGCAGTACTTC.

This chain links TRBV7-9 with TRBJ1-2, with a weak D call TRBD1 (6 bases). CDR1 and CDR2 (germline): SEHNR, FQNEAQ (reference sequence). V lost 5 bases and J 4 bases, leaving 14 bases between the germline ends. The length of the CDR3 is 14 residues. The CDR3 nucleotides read TGTGCCAGCAGCCTACAGGGTTCGAGCTATGGCTACACCTTC. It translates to CASSLQGSSYGYTF.

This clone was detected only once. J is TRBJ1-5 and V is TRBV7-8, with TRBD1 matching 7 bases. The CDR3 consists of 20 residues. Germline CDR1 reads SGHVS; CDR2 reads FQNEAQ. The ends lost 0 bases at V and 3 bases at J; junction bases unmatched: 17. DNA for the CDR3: TGTGCCAGCAGCTTAGCGGGCCCGGGACAGTTGTCTCGTGCCAATCAGCCCCAGCATTTT. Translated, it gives CASSLAGPGQLSRANQPQHF.

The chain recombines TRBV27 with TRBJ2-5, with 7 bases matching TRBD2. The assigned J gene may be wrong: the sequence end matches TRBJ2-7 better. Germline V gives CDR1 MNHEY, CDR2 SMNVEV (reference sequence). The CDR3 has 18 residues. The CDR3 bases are TGTGCCAGCAGTCGTAGGGGTATAGAGGGAGGGCCAACGTACGAGCAGTACTTC. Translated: CASSRRGIEGGPTYEQYF.

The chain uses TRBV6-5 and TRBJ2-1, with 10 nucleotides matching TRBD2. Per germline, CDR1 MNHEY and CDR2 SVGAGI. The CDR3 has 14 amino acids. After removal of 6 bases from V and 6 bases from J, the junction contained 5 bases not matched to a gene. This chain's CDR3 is CASRSGLATNEQFF. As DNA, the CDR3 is TGTGCCAGCAGATCGGGACTAGCGACCAATGAGCAGTTCTTC.

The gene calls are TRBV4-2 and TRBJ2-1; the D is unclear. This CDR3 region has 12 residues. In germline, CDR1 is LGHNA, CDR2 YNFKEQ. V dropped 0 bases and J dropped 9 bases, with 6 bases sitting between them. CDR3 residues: CASSQDVSEQFF. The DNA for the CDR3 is TGTGCCAGCAGCCAAGATGTCTCTGAGCAGTTCTTC.

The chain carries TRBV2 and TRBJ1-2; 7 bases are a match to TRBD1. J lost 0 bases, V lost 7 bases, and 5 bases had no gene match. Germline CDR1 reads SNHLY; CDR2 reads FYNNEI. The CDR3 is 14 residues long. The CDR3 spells CASTRDRANYGYTF. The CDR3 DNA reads TGTGCCAGCACAAGGGACAGAGCTAACTATGGCTACACCTTC.

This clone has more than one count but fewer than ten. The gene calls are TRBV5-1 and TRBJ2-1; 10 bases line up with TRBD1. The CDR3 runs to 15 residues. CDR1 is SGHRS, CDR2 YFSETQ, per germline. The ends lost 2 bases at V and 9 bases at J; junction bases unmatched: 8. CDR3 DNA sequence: TGCGCCAGCAGCTTCCGGGACAGGGGTAAGACTGAGCAGTTCTTC. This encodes CASSFRDRGKTEQFF.

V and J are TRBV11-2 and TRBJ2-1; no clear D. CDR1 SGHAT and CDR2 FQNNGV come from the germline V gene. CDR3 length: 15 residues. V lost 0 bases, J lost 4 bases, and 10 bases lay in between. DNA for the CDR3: TGTGCCAGCAGCTTAGATGGGCAGATTTACAATGAGCAGTTCTTC. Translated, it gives CASSLDGQIYNEQFF.

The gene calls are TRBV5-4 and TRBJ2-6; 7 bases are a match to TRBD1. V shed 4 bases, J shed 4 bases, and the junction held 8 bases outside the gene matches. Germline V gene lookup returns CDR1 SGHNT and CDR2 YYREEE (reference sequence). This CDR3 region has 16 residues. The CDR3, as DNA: TGTGCCAGCAGCAGAGAGACAGGGACGGGGGCCAACGTCCTGACTTTC. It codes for CASSRETGTGANVLTF.

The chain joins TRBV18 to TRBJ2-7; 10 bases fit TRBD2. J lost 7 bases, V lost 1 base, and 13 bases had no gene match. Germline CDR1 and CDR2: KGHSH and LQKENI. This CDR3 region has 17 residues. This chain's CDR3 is CASSPLASGSNPSEQYF. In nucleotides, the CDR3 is TGTGCCAGCTCACCACTGGCTAGCGGGAGTAACCCGTCTGAGCAGTACTTC.

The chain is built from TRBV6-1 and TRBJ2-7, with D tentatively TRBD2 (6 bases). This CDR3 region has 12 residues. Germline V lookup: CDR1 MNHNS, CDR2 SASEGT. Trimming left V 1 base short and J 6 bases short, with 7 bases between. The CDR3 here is CASSEGGLEQYF. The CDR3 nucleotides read TGTGCCAGCAGTGAAGGGGGACTCGAGCAGTACTTC.

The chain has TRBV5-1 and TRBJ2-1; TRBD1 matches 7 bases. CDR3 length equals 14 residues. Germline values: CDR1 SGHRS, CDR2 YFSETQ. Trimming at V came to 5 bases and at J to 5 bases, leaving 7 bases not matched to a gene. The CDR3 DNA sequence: TGCGCCAGCAGAGGGGGACAGACTAACAATGAGCAGTTCTTC. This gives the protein CASRGGQTNNEQFF.

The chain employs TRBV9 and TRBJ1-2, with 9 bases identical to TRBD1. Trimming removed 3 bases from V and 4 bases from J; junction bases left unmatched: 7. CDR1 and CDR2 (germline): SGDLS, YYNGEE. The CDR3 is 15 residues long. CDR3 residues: CASSEQGALTYGYTF. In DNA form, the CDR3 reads TGTGCCAGCAGCGAACAGGGGGCGCTCACCTATGGCTACACCTTC.

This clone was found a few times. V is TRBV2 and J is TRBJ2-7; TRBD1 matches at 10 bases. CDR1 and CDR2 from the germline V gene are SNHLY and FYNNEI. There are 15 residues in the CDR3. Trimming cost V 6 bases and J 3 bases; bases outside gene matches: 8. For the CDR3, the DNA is TGTGCCAGCAGGGATCGTCGGGACAGGGGCTACGAGCAGTACTTC. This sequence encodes CASRDRRDRGYEQYF.

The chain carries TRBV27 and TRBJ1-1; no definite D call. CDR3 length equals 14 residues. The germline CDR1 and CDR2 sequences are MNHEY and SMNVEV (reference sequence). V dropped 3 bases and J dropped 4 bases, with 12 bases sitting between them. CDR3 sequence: CASSLSWVATEAFF. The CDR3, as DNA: TGTGCCAGCAGTTTGAGTTGGGTGGCCACTGAAGCTTTCTTT.

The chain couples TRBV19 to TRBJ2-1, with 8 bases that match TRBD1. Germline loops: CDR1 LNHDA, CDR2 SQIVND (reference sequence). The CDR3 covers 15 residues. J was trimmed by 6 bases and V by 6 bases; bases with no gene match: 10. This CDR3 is CASSLTGQGTNEQFF. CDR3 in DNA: TGTGCCAGTAGCCTAACTGGACAGGGCACCAATGAGCAGTTCTTC.

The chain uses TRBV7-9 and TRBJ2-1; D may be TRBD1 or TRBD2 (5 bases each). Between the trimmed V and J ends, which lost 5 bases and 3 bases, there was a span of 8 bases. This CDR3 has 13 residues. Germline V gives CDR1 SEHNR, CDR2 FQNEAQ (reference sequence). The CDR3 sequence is CASSGGRYNEQFF. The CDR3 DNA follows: TGTGCCAGCAGCGGGGGACGCTACAATGAGCAGTTCTTC.